Below are 15 T cell receptor beta chains sequenced from a single sample in a study of CD8 T cells in ankylosing spondylitis. TCRdb reanalysed the 5' RACE reads using MiXCR and keeps one entry per CDR3 protein. In the table there are fewer than 200,000 distinct CDR3 sequences, 15% to 20% of which are singletons. The specimen was blood, either unsorted or a sorted T cell fraction (not recorded which). These TCRs come from a male donor aged 10-30 years with ankylosing spondylitis or in good health (not recorded which).

This clonotype was seen many times. This chain connects TRBV20-1 to TRBJ2-1, with 11 positions matching TRBD2. J lost 8 bases, V lost 3 bases, and 9 bases had no gene match. Germline assignment: CDR1 DFQATT and CDR2 SNEGSKA (reference sequence). The CDR3 has 15 amino acids. The CDR3 DNA reads TGCAGTGCTAGCCTACTAGCGGGAGAAGAGGATGAGCAGTTCTTC. It is translated as CSASLLAGEEDEQFF.

The chain combines TRBV24-1 with TRBJ2-1; 9 nucleotides agree with TRBD1. Germline loops: CDR1 KGHDR, CDR2 SFDVKD. V trimming: 9 bases; J trimming: 4 bases; junction bases outside the gene matches: 3. The CDR3 has 13 residues. The CDR3 here is CATGGQGYNEQFF. CDR3 in DNA: TGTGCCACCGGGGGACAGGGATACAATGAGCAGTTCTTC.

This clonotype was picked up many times. The rearrangement links TRBV2 to TRBJ2-1, with 9 bases lining up with TRBD2. Germline CDR1 reads SNHLY; CDR2 reads FYNNEI. CDR3 length: 15 amino acids. After removal of 6 bases from V and 3 bases from J, the junction contained 6 bases not matched to a gene. CDR3 sequence (DNA): TGTGCCAGCAGACCGGGACTAGCCCTCTACAATGAGCAGTTCTTC. Translated: CASRPGLALYNEQFF.

This clonotype was found many times. V and J are TRBV29-1 and TRBJ2-7; 7 bases are shared with TRBD1. The CDR3 loop spans 12 amino acids. The germline V gene encodes CDR1 SQVTM and CDR2 ANQGSEA. V gave up 7 bases and J gave up 2 bases; unmatched junction bases: 5. CDR3: CSAGDSPYEQYV. The CDR3 DNA sequence: TGCAGCGCTGGGGACAGCCCCTACGAGCAGTACGTC.

This sequence joins TRBV27 and TRBJ2-6, with TRBD1 identical over 7 bases. This CDR3 is 17 amino acids long. Losses at the gene ends were 5 bases for V and 0 bases for J; bases not matched to a gene: 7. Germline CDR1 reads MNHEY; CDR2 reads SMNVEV (reference sequence). The CDR3: CASSLQGIFSGANVLTF. In nucleotides, the CDR3 is TGTGCCAGCAGTCTACAGGGGATCTTCTCTGGGGCCAACGTCCTGACTTTC.

This clonotype was seen many times. The genes are TRBV10-3 and TRBJ2-7, with 7 bases matching TRBD1. The CDR3 contains 15 residues. Trimming cost V 0 bases and J 3 bases; bases outside gene matches: 5. Germline CDR1 is ENHRY and CDR2 is SYGVKD. The CDR3, as DNA: TGTGCCATCAGTGAGTCCCCGACAGGGATCTACGAGCAGTACTTC. Residues: CAISESPTGIYEQYF.

This clonotype was observed many times. This chain uses TRBV15 with TRBJ1-4, with a weak D call TRBD1 (5 bases). The CDR3 has 15 amino acids. V was clipped by 0 bases and J by 8 bases, with 13 bases between them. Germline-derived CDR1 and CDR2 are LNHNV and YYDKDF (reference sequence). The DNA of the CDR3 is TGTGCCACCAGCAGAGATCTCAAGGGGAAGGAAAAACTGTTTTTT. It is translated as CATSRDLKGKEKLFF.

This chain uses TRBV4-3 with TRBJ2-5; 7 bases are shared with TRBD1. Looked up from germline, CDR1 is LGHNA and CDR2 is YSLEER. The CDR3 covers 16 residues. The trim removed 0 bases at V and 5 bases at J, leaving 9 bases unmatched. The CDR3 region has the DNA TGCGCCAGCAGCCAAGATCCCCAGGGGGTTGGGGAGACCCAGTACTTC. Translating it yields CASSQDPQGVGETQYF.

This clonotype was seen at least ten times. The gene calls are TRBV7-9 and TRBJ2-5, with 7 nucleotides matching TRBD1. Germline assignment: CDR1 SEHNR and CDR2 FQNEAQ (reference sequence). The CDR3 totals 15 residues. V gave up 6 bases and J gave up 1 base; unmatched junction bases: 8. The CDR3 nucleotides read TGTGCCAGCAGTCCGGACAGGTCAATCCAAGAGACCCAGTACTTC. As protein: CASSPDRSIQETQYF.

This clonotype was observed many times. This chain joins TRBV6-5 and TRBJ2-7; D assignment may be TRBD1 or TRBD2 (5 bases each). V lost 6 bases to trimming and J lost 2 bases, with 11 bases between them. The CDR3 covers 13 residues. CDR1 and CDR2 from the germline V gene are MNHEY and SVGAGI. CDR3 nucleotide sequence: TGTGCCAGCAGACGGGACGGGGCCTACGAGCAGTACTTC. Protein product: CASRRDGAYEQYF.

Many counts were recorded for this clonotype. This chain links TRBV5-1 with TRBJ2-1; the D gene is possibly TRBD1 (6 bases). The V gene's germline CDR1 is SGHRS and CDR2 YFSETQ. Trimming cost V 0 bases and J 7 bases, with 11 bases left between them. This CDR3 has 14 amino acids. In DNA form, the CDR3 reads TGCGCCAGCAGCTTGGCCGACCAGGGGAATGAGCAGTTCTTC. Translating gives CASSLADQGNEQFF.

This clonotype was counted many times. The CDR3 region has the DNA TGCGCCAGCAGCCAAGAAGCGGGAGGGGAGAATGAGCAGTTCTTC. It encodes CASSQEAGGENEQFF. The chain uses TRBV4-3 and TRBJ2-1, with 10 positions matching TRBD2. The length of the CDR3 is 15 residues. Germline-derived CDR1 and CDR2 are LGHNA and YSLEER. Germline trimming cut 0 bases from V and 7 bases from J; bases unmatched to any gene: 3.

This chain connects TRBV20-1 to TRBJ2-7; TRBD2 matches 12 bases. The V and J ends lost 2 bases and 4 bases, in that order; junction bases with no gene match: 3. This CDR3 region has 14 residues. Per germline, CDR1 DFQATT and CDR2 SNEGSKA (reference sequence). The CDR3 is CSARRGLAGYEQYV. Here the CDR3 DNA reads TGCAGTGCTAGAAGGGGACTAGCGGGTTACGAGCAGTACGTC.

The chain uses TRBV29-1 and TRBJ2-1; the D is unclear. V lost 0 bases and J lost 4, with 1 base in between. The CDR3 consists of 11 residues. The V gene's germline CDR1 is SQVTM and CDR2 ANQGSEA. CDR3 nucleotide sequence: TGCAGCGTTGAAGAGTACAATGAGCAGTTCTTC. The encoded protein is CSVEEYNEQFF.

This clonotype was recorded at least ten times. This chain joins TRBV12-3 or TRBV12-4 and TRBJ1-1; D gene unclear. The CDR3 runs 13 residues. Trimming stripped 2 bases from V and 3 bases from J, with 7 bases between. The CDR3 is CASSLPPDTEAFF. As DNA, the CDR3 is TGTGCCAGCAGTTTACCACCAGACACTGAAGCTTTCTTT.